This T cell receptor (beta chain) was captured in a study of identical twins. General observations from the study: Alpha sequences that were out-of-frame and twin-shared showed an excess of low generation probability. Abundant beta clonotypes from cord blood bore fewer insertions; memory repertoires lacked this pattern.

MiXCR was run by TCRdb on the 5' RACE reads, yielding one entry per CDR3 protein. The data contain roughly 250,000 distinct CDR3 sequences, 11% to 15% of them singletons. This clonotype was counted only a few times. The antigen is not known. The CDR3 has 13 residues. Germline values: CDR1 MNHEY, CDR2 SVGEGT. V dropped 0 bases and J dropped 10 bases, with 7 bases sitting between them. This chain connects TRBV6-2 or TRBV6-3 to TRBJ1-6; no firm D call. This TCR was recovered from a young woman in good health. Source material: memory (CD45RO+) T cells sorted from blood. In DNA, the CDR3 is TGTGCCAGCAGTTACTCTGAGAACTCACCCCTCCACTTT. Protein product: CASSYSENSPLHF.